The next 13 T cell receptor beta chains were all read from a single sample in a study of blood T cell repertoires in COVID-19. Produced via immunoSEQ multiplex PCR; TCRdb's table is partial and in-frame only. The sample contains some 73,000 clones, 80% to 85% of which appear only once. What was sequenced was peripheral blood. The receptors come from a human donor in a cohort sampled during active COVID-19.

The gene calls are TRBV25-1 and TRBJ2-2; 8 nucleotides agree with TRBD1. In germline, CDR1 is MGHDK, CDR2 SYGVNS. V gave up 4 bases and J gave up 7 bases; unmatched junction bases: 5. This CDR3 contains 14 residues. CDR3 bases: TGTGCCAGCAGTGGGACAGGGAGGAACGGGGAGCTGTTTTTT. Its translation is CASSGTGRNGELFF.

The gene calls are TRBV5-1 and TRBJ2-3; possibly TRBD2 for D (6 bases). CDR1 is SGHRS and CDR2 is YFSETQ in the germline V gene. V shed 0 bases and J shed 5 bases, with 13 bases lying between them. The CDR3 is 15 residues long. The CDR3 DNA is TGCGCCAGCAGCTTGGCCCGCGGGGTTAGAGATACGCAGTATTTT. Encoded protein: CASSLARGVRDTQYF. The full variable domain, in which reference TRBV5-1 and TRBJ2-3 provide the parts outside the CDR3, is KAGVTQTPRYLIKTRGQQVTLSCSPISGHRSVSWYQQTPGQGLQFLFEYFSETQRNKGNFPGRFSGRQFSNSRSEMNVSTLELGDSALYLCASSLARGVRDTQYFGPGTRLTVL.

CDR3 sequence (DNA): TGTGCCACCAGTGATACGAGGACAGGGGCAGATACGCAGTATTTT. Its translation is CATSDTRTGADTQYF. The chain employs TRBV24-1 and TRBJ2-3, with 9 nucleotides matching TRBD1. CDR3 size: 15 residues. Germline V gene data show CDR1 as KGHDR and CDR2 as SFDVKD. Trimming at V came to 3 bases and at J to 4 bases, leaving 4 bases not matched to a gene.

The chain carries TRBV6-5 and TRBJ1-1; D possibly corresponds to TRBD1 (5 bases). CDR1 MNHEY and CDR2 SVGAGI come from the germline V gene. CDR3 length equals 11 residues. V shed 8 bases and J shed 10 bases, with 14 bases lying between them. Written as DNA, the CDR3 is TGTGCCAGCCGGGGGGTTCGGTCAGCTTTCTTT. Translation gives CASRGVRSAFF.

This chain connects TRBV6-6 to TRBJ2-3; 10 nucleotides align to TRBD1. Germline assignment: CDR1 MNHNY and CDR2 SVGAGI (reference sequence). Germline trimming cut 5 bases from V and 0 bases from J; bases unmatched to any gene: 5. This CDR3 spans 16 amino acids. Written as DNA, the CDR3 is TGTGCCAGCAGTAGGACAGGGGGAGTTAGCACAGATACGCAGTATTTT. Translating it yields CASSRTGGVSTDTQYF.

This sequence joins TRBV11-3 and TRBJ1-4; D not resolved. CDR1 and CDR2 from the germline V gene are SGHNT and YENEEA. This CDR3 is built from 14 residues. The V end lost 1 base, the J end lost 0 bases, and 3 bases lay between the germline ends. The DNA of the CDR3 is TGTGCCAGCAGCTTAGCGGCAACTAATGAAAAACTGTTTTTT. Its translation is CASSLAATNEKLFF.

V usage is TRBV7-8 and J usage is TRBJ1-3, with a weak D call TRBD1 (6 bases). Per germline, CDR1 SGHVS and CDR2 FQNEAQ. This CDR3 contains 14 residues. Trimming cost V 7 bases and J 0 bases, with 10 bases left between them. The DNA for the CDR3 is TGTGCCAGCAACCCGGGACACTCTGGAAACACCATATATTTT. Translated: CASNPGHSGNTIYF.

This clone was seen a handful of times. This chain links TRBV5-4 with TRBJ2-2, with 7 bases aligning to TRBD1. CDR3 size: 17 residues. J gave up 1 base and V 2 bases, and 8 bases lay outside the gene matches. Looked up from germline, CDR1 is SGHNT and CDR2 is YYREEE (reference sequence). CDR3 DNA sequence: TGTGCCAGCAGCTTAACCTCCGGGACAGTGAACACCGGGGAGCTGTTTTTT. Its translation is CASSLTSGTVNTGELFF.

V gene TRBV15 combines with J gene TRBJ1-1; possible D gene TRBD1, 6 bases. V lost 0 bases to trimming and J lost 1 base, with 9 bases between them. The germline V gene encodes CDR1 LNHNV and CDR2 YYDKDF (reference sequence). The CDR3 totals 15 residues. The CDR3 DNA sequence: TGTGCCACCAGCAGAGATTCACAGGGGAACACTGAAGCTTTCTTT. As protein: CATSRDSQGNTEAFF.

The J gene is TRBJ2-3, the V gene TRBV5-1, with TRBD2 matching 16 bases. This CDR3 comprises 16 residues. Germline assignment: CDR1 SGHRS and CDR2 YFSETQ. The V and J ends lost 2 bases and 4 bases, in that order; junction bases with no gene match: 1. The CDR3 region has the DNA TGCGCCAGCAGCTTCGGGACTAGCGGGGGGGCAGATACGCAGTATTTT. Translated, it gives CASSFGTSGGADTQYF.

The chain recombines TRBV6-5 with TRBJ1-5, with TRBD1 matching 9 bases. Germline V gene sequence: CDR1 MNHEY, CDR2 SVGAGI. The CDR3 sequence is 15 residues long. Losses at the gene ends were 7 bases for V and 3 bases for J; bases not matched to a gene: 7. The CDR3 loop is CASTGQGLSNQPQHF. Here the CDR3 DNA reads TGTGCCAGCACGGGACAGGGCCTATCCAATCAGCCCCAGCATTTT.

This clone appeared once. The CDR3 coding sequence is TGTGCCAGTAGGGTCTCAGAGGGATACTATGGCTACACCTTC. Protein product: CASRVSEGYYGYTF. The chain joins TRBV19 to TRBJ1-2; D ambiguous. Germline values: CDR1 LNHDA, CDR2 SQIVND (reference sequence). The CDR3 length is 14 residues. Trimming removed 6 bases from V and 3 bases from J, with 14 bases in between.

The chain uses TRBV10-1 and TRBJ1-1; tentative D call: TRBD1 (6 bases). The ends were cut back, 4 bases at V and 0 bases at J, with 15 bases in the middle. This CDR3 is 16 amino acids long. Germline loops: CDR1 WNHNN, CDR2 SYGVQD (reference sequence). The CDR3 here is CASSGRTVRMNTEAFF. The CDR3, as DNA: TGCGCCAGCAGTGGCCGGACAGTTCGGATGAACACTGAAGCTTTCTTT.